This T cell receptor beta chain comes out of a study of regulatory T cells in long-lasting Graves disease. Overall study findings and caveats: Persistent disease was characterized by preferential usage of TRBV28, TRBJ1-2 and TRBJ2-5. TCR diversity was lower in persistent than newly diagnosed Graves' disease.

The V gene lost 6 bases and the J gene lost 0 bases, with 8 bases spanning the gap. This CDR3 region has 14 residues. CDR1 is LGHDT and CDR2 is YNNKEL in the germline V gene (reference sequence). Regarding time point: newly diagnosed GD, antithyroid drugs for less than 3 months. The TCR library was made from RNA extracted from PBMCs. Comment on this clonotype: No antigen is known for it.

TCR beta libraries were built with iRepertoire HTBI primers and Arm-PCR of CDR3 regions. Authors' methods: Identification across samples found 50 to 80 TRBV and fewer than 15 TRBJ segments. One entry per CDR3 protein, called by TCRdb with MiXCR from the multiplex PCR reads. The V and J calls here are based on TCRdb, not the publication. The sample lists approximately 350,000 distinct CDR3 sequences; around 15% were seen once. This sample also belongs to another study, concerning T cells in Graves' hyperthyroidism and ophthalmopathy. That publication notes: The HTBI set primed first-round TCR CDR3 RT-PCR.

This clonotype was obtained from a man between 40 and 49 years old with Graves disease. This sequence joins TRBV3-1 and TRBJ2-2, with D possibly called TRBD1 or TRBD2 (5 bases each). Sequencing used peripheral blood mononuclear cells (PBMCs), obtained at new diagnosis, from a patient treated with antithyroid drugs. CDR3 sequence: CASSRDANTGELFF. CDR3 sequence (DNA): TGTGCCAGCAGTAGGGACGCGAACACCGGGGAGCTGTTTTTT.